This T cell receptor beta chain was retrieved from a study of patients and donors after allogeneic stem cell transplantation. Each CDR3 protein gets one entry after TCRdb re-called the RT-PCR reads with MiXCR. In the table there are about a million distinct CDR3 sequences, roughly 18% of which are singletons. The length of the CDR3 is 14 residues. CDR1 and CDR2 (germline): GTSNPN, SVGIG (reference sequence). Deletions cut 4 bases from V and 0 bases from J, with 12 bases between. This receptor was taken from a human donor who was either an allogeneic HSCT recipient or a stem cell or donor lymphocyte infusion donor (not recorded which). It is not recorded whose cells these are; they may come from a transplant donor. The chain joins TRBV30 to TRBJ1-1, with no clear D. Material for sequencing was blood, either unsorted or a sorted T cell fraction (not recorded which). CDR3 coding DNA: TGTGCCTGGAATCCTCTAGGGTTGAACACTGAAGCTTTCTTT. Protein sequence: CAWNPLGLNTEAFF.